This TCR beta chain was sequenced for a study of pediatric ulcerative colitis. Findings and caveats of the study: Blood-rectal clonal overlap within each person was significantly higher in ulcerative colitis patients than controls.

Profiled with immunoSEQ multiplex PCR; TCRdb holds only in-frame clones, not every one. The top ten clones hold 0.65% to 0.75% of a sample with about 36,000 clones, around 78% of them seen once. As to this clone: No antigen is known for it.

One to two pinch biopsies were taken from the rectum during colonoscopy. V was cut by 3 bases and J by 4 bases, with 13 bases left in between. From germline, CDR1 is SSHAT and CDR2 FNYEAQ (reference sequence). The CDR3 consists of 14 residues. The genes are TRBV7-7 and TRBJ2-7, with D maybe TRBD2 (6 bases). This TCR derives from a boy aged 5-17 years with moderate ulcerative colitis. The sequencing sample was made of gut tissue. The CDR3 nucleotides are TGTGCCAGCAGCTTGGGCGGCCGGGGGTACGAGCAGTACTTC. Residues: CASSLGGRGYEQYF.